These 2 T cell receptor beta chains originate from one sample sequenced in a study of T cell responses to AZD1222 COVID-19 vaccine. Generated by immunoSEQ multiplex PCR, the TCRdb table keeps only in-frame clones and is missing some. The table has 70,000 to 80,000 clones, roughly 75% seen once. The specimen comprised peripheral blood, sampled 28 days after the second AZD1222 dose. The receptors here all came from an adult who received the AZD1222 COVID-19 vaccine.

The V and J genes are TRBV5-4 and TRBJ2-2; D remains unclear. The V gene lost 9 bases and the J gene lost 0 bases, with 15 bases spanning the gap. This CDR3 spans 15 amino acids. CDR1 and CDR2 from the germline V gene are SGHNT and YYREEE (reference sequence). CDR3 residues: CATSLGGSNTGELFF. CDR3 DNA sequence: TGTGCCACCTCCTTAGGCGGCTCGAACACCGGGGAGCTGTTTTTT.

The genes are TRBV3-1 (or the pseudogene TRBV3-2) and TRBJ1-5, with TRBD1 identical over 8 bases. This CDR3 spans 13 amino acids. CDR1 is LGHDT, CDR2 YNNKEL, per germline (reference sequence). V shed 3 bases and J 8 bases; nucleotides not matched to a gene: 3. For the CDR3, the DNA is TGTGCCAGCAGCCAGGGACAGGAGGAGCCCCAGCATTTT. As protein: CASSQGQEEPQHF.